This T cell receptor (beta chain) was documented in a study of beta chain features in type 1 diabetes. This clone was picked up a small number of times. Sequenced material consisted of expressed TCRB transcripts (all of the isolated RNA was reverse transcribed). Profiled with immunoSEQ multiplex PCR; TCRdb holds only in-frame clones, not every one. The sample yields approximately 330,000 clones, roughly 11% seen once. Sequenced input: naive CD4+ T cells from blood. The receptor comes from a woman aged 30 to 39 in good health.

The CDR3 coding sequence is TGTGCCAGCAGTGAATTAGGACTAGCGGGAAATGGTGAGCAGTTCTTC. Encoded protein: CASSELGLAGNGEQFF. This chain uses TRBV25-1 with TRBJ2-1; 12 bases agree with TRBD2. The germline CDR1 and CDR2 sequences are MGHDK and SYGVNS. The J segment lost 9 bases and the V segment lost 1 base, leaving 7 bases of the junction unmatched. The CDR3 is 16 residues long.